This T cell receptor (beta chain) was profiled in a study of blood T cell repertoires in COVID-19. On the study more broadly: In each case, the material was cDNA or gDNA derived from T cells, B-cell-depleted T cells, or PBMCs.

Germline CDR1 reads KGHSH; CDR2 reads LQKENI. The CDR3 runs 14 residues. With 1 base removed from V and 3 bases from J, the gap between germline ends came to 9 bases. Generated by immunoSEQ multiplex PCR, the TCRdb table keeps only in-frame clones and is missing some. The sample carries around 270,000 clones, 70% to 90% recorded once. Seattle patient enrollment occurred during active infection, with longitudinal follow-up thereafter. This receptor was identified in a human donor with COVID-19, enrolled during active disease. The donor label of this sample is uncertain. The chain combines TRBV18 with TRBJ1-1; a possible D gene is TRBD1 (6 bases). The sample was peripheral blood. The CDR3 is CASSPQGEHTEAFF. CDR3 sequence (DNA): TGTGCCAGCTCACCACAGGGGGAACACACTGAAGCTTTCTTT.